The 12 T cell receptor beta chains presented below share a single source sample, sequenced in a study of high-grade serous ovarian cancer treatment subgroups. Produced via immunoSEQ multiplex PCR; TCRdb's table is partial and in-frame only. The table has 2,000 to 2,500 clones, 77% seen once. Tumor samples were taken before definitive surgery or chemotherapy. Specimen: tumor tissue. These receptors were obtained from a human donor with high-grade serous ovarian cancer.

The chain is built from TRBV7-9 and TRBJ2-3; D is undetermined. Germline V gene lookup returns CDR1 SEHNR and CDR2 FQNEAQ (reference sequence). This CDR3 has 18 residues. V dropped 3 bases and J dropped 4 bases, with 23 bases sitting between them. The CDR3 here is CASSFDSVAISFADTQYF. The CDR3 DNA reads as TGTGCCAGCAGCTTTGACTCGGTAGCCATTTCTTTCGCAGATACGCAGTATTTT.

The V and J genes are TRBV27 and TRBJ2-5; D is undetermined. The DNA matches TRBJ2-7 better at its end, which makes the J call doubtful. The CDR3 is 12 amino acids. Looked up from germline, CDR1 is MNHEY and CDR2 is SMNVEV (reference sequence). CDR3 residues: CASSLAWGEQYF. For the CDR3, the DNA is TGTGCCAGCAGTTTAGCCTGGGGCGAGCAGTACTTC.

J is TRBJ2-3 and V is TRBV5-1, with 7 bases fitting TRBD1. V lost 2 bases, J lost 1 base, and 7 bases stayed unmatched. CDR3 size: 16 residues. The germline gives CDR1 SGHRS, CDR2 YFSETQ. The CDR3 region has the DNA TGCGCCAGCAGCTTACCCCTTACAGGGGGCACAGATACGCAGTATTTT. Protein product: CASSLPLTGGTDTQYF. Variable domain in full (rest from reference TRBV5-1 and TRBJ2-3): KAGVTQTPRYLIKTRGQQVTLSCSPISGHRSVSWYQQTPGQGLQFLFEYFSETQRNKGNFPGRFSGRQFSNSRSEMNVSTLELGDSALYLCASSLPLTGGTDTQYFGPGTRLTVL.

The chain uses TRBV7-2 and TRBJ2-7, with D hard to call. V was shortened by 2 bases and J by 2 bases, with 10 bases between the two germline ends. This CDR3 is built from 14 residues. CDR1 SGHTA and CDR2 FQGNSA come from the germline V gene. The CDR3 nucleotides are TGTGCCAGCAGCTTAACCCCAGAGACCTACGAGCAGTACTTC. Translated, it gives CASSLTPETYEQYF.

This clone was picked up one time. The rearrangement links TRBV27 to TRBJ2-3, with D tentatively TRBD2 (7 bases). This CDR3 is built from 16 residues. Between the trimmed V and J ends, which lost 3 bases and 5 bases, there was a span of 18 bases. The V gene's germline CDR1 is MNHEY and CDR2 SMNVEV (reference sequence). DNA for the CDR3: TGTGCCAGCAGTTTCCCGGGGAGGGGGGGCATAGATACGCAGTATTTT. It translates to CASSFPGRGGIDTQYF.

The chain combines TRBV19 with TRBJ1-2; D uncertain. The CDR3 loop spans 13 amino acids. Per germline, CDR1 LNHDA and CDR2 SQIVND (reference sequence). With 7 bases removed from V and 0 bases from J, the gap between germline ends came to 9 bases. The CDR3 region is CASKGSANYGYTF. DNA of the CDR3: TGTGCCAGTAAAGGGTCGGCTAACTATGGCTACACCTTC.

The V and J genes are TRBV5-8 and TRBJ1-2; no firm D call. Looked up from germline, CDR1 is SGHTS and CDR2 is YDEGEE. The CDR3 is 12 amino acids. V was trimmed by 0 bases and J by 5 bases, leaving 5 bases between them. The CDR3 protein is CASSLVLYGYTF. The CDR3 coding sequence is TGTGCCAGCAGCTTGGTGTTGTATGGCTACACCTTC.

The chain carries TRBV14 and TRBJ2-7; D is ambiguous. Trimming removed 4 bases at V and 5 bases at J, with 12 bases between. Looked up from germline, CDR1 is SGHDN and CDR2 is FVKESK. There are 13 residues in the CDR3. CDR3 region: CASSRGLMDEQYF. The CDR3 DNA is TGTGCCAGCAGCCGGGGTCTAATGGACGAGCAGTACTTC. Variable domain in full (rest from reference TRBV14 and TRBJ2-7): EAGVTQFPSHSVIEKGQTVTLRCDPISGHDNLYWYRRVMGKEIKFLLHFVKESKQDESGMPNNRFLAERTGGTYSTLKVQPAELEDSGVYFCASSRGLMDEQYFGPGTRLTVT.

This sequence joins TRBV12-5 and TRBJ1-6; D is unresolved. The CDR3 covers 16 residues. V lost 0 bases to trimming and J lost 0 bases, with 6 bases between them. CDR1 is LGHNT and CDR2 is FRNRAP in the germline V gene. This CDR3 reads CASGLVLSSYNSPLHF. The CDR3 nucleotides read TGTGCTAGTGGTTTGGTACTAAGCTCCTATAATTCACCCCTCCACTTT.

The chain uses TRBV4-1 and TRBJ1-2, with unresolved D. V was shortened by 0 bases and J by 3 bases, with 8 bases between the two germline ends. The CDR3 length is 14 residues. CDR1 and CDR2 from the germline V gene are MGHRA and YSYEKL. The CDR3 spells CASSQENLYYGYTF. CDR3 DNA: TGCGCCAGCAGCCAAGAGAATCTTTACTATGGCTACACCTTC.

This clone was detected a few times. The rearrangement links TRBV19 to TRBJ1-5; 8 bases are a match to TRBD1. This CDR3 spans 14 amino acids. V trimming: 3 bases; J trimming: 6 bases; junction bases outside the gene matches: 4. Germline CDR1 is LNHDA and CDR2 is SQIVND (reference sequence). The CDR3 bases are TGTGCCAGTAGTATCAGGGGGCGAGGTCAGCCCCAGCATTTT. Translating it yields CASSIRGRGQPQHF. Drawing the rest from reference TRBV19 and TRBJ1-5, the complete variable domain is DGGITQSPKYLFRKEGQNVTLSCEQNLNHDAMYWYRQDPGQGLRLIYYSQIVNDFQKGDIAEGYSVSREKKESFPLTVTSAQKNPTAFYLCASSIRGRGQPQHFGDGTRLSIL.

V is TRBV9 and J is TRBJ2-3, with no clear D. The CDR3 is 15 residues long. Germline values: CDR1 SGDLS, CDR2 YYNGEE. V was shortened by 3 bases and J by 0 bases, with 11 bases between the two germline ends. CDR3 loop: CASSAGGSSTDTQYF. The DNA for the CDR3 is TGTGCCAGCAGCGCCGGTGGGTCTAGCACAGATACGCAGTATTTT.